The 26 T cell receptor beta chains below come from one sample, sequenced in a study of radiotherapy plus CTLA-4 blockade in lung cancer. Here immunoSEQ multiplex PCR was the method, and the copy in TCRdb shows in-frame clones only, minus some. The profile shows about 49,000 clones, nearly 90% of them singletons. The sample here was peripheral blood, taken from a patient treated with radiotherapy plus ipilimumab. The source is a human donor with non-small cell lung cancer whose response to radiotherapy plus ipilimumab could not be evaluated.

The genes are TRBV18 and TRBJ1-2; D is possibly TRBD1 (6 bases). The CDR3 runs 15 residues. Germline V gene lookup returns CDR1 KGHSH and CDR2 LQKENI. The V and J ends lost 6 bases and 2 bases respectively, with 16 bases between them. CDR3 DNA: TGTGCCAGCTCGCCCAGGGACACTCCGAACTATGGCTACACCTTC. It encodes CASSPRDTPNYGYTF.

The J gene is TRBJ2-7, the V gene TRBV5-1, with 7 bases that match TRBD1. The V gene end was trimmed by 8 bases and the J gene end by 7 bases; junction bases not matched to a gene: 12. The germline gives CDR1 SGHRS, CDR2 YFSETQ. CDR3 length: 13 residues. Here the CDR3 DNA reads TGCGCCAGAATAGTAAAGGACAGGAAGGAGCAGTACTTC. Residues: CARIVKDRKEQYF.

V gene TRBV13 combines with J gene TRBJ2-3; 8 nucleotides align to TRBD2. The CDR3 has 16 amino acids. The V gene end was trimmed by 4 bases and the J gene end by 2 bases; junction bases not matched to a gene: 8. Germline V CDR1 and CDR2: PRHDT, FYEKMQ (reference sequence). In DNA, the CDR3 is TGTGCCAGCAGCTCAGGCGGACTAGCCTTCACAGATACGCAGTATTTT. As protein: CASSSGGLAFTDTQYF.

This clone was counted between two and nine times. The J gene is TRBJ2-7, the V gene TRBV25-1; 10 bases agree with TRBD1. Germline V gene data show CDR1 as MGHDK and CDR2 as SYGVNS. The CDR3 is 17 residues long. V lost 3 bases to trimming and J lost 3 bases; unmatched junction nucleotides: 11. CDR3 coding DNA: TGTGCCAGCAGTGATGCTAGTTCGGGACAGGGGATCTACGAGCAGTACTTC. This translates into CASSDASSGQGIYEQYF.

V gene TRBV18 combines with J gene TRBJ1-1; D uncertain. Per the germline V gene, CDR1 is KGHSH and CDR2 is LQKENI. Trimming removed 0 bases from V and 5 bases from J, with 16 bases in between. The CDR3 is made up of 16 amino acids. The CDR3 DNA reads TGTGCCAGCTCACCACCGTCCGAGGGTGGAAAAACTGAAGCTTTCTTT. Translated: CASSPPSEGGKTEAFF. Together with reference TRBV18 and TRBJ1-1, the CDR3 gives the full variable domain: NAGVMQNPRHLVRRRGQEARLRCSPMKGHSHVYWYRQLPEEGLKFMVYLQKENIIDESGMPKERFSAEFPKEGPSILRIQQVVRGDSAAYFCASSPPSEGGKTEAFFGQGTRLTVV.

V gene TRBV7-2 combines with J gene TRBJ1-2; D may be TRBD1 (5 bases). V was trimmed by 4 bases and J by 8 bases, leaving 20 bases between them. This CDR3 spans 15 amino acids. Per the germline V gene, CDR1 is SGHTA and CDR2 is FQGNSA. The CDR3 protein is CASSYSLTWGGGYTF. The CDR3 bases are TGTGCCAGCAGCTATTCCTTGACTTGGGGGGGAGGCTACACCTTC.

The V and J genes are TRBV6-5 and TRBJ1-1, with no clear D. Germline V lookup: CDR1 MNHEY, CDR2 SVGAGI. The CDR3 consists of 13 residues. Trimming took off 6 bases at V and 4 bases at J, with 12 bases between the two ends. CDR3 in DNA: TGTGCCAGCAGCGAAGGAGGAGGCACTGAAGCTTTCTTT. Translation gives CASSEGGGTEAFF.

The chain is built from TRBV4-1 and TRBJ2-5; 7 bases are a match to TRBD2. J gave up 2 bases and V 0 bases, and 15 bases lay outside the gene matches. This CDR3 comprises 19 residues. Germline lookup yields CDR1 MGHRA and CDR2 YSYEKL. As DNA, the CDR3 is TGCGCCAGCAGCCAAGACCCTTCTAGCGGAGTCGGCCAACAAGAGACCCAGTACTTC. It is translated as CASSQDPSSGVGQQETQYF.

The chain has TRBV7-2 and TRBJ1-1, with D possibly matching TRBD1 (6 bases). CDR3 length: 16 residues. V lost 5 bases, J lost 0 bases, and 16 bases lay in between. Germline V gene lookup returns CDR1 SGHTA and CDR2 FQGNSA. For the CDR3, the DNA is TGTGCCAGCAGCAAAGGGGGGGTGAACATGAACACTGAAGCTTTCTTT. Translating it yields CASSKGGVNMNTEAFF.

This clone was seen a single time. V is TRBV6-5 and J is TRBJ2-7; 10 bases are shared with TRBD2. The V gene end was trimmed by 3 bases and the J gene end by 7 bases; junction bases not matched to a gene: 6. The CDR3 sequence is 14 residues long. The germline CDR1 and CDR2 sequences are MNHEY and SVGAGI. The CDR3 sequence: CASSYLAGAPEQYF. CDR3 nucleotide sequence: TGTGCCAGCAGTTATCTAGCGGGAGCCCCTGAGCAGTACTTC.

The chain carries TRBV5-1 and TRBJ1-1, with D possibly being TRBD1 (6 bases). Per the germline V gene, CDR1 is SGHRS and CDR2 is YFSETQ. The V end lost 0 bases, the J end lost 4 bases, and 13 bases lay between the germline ends. The CDR3 spans 15 residues. CDR3 loop: CASSLVGGPLTEAFF. The CDR3 DNA is TGCGCCAGCAGCTTGGTGGGGGGGCCCCTCACTGAAGCTTTCTTT.

The chain links TRBV28 to TRBJ1-2, with no clear D. The CDR3 has 13 residues. V lost 4 bases to trimming and J lost 4 bases, with 10 bases between them. CDR1 is MDHEN and CDR2 is SYDVKM in the germline V gene. CDR3 in amino acids: CASSYSIAYGYTF. CDR3 coding DNA: TGTGCCAGCAGTTACAGCATCGCCTATGGCTACACCTTC.

The V and J genes are TRBV18 and TRBJ2-5, with TRBD1 as a possible D gene (6 bases). The germline V and J ends were trimmed by 6 bases and 5 bases, with 13 bases remaining between them. The CDR3 consists of 13 residues. Germline V gene data show CDR1 as KGHSH and CDR2 as LQKENI. CDR3 sequence (DNA): TGTGCCAGCTCCACAGGGAGACGGGAGACCCAGTACTTC. Translating it yields CASSTGRRETQYF.

V is TRBV19 and J is TRBJ1-2, with D maybe TRBD1 (6 bases). Germline-derived CDR1 and CDR2 are LNHDA and SQIVND (reference sequence). With 6 bases removed from V and 3 bases from J, the gap between germline ends came to 14 bases. The CDR3 spans 14 residues. The CDR3 sequence: CASRVKQGDYGYTF. The DNA of the CDR3 is TGTGCCAGTAGGGTTAAACAGGGCGACTATGGCTACACCTTC.

The chain uses TRBV25-1 and TRBJ2-5; 7 nucleotides align to TRBD2. CDR3 size: 15 residues. Germline trimming cut 5 bases from V and 5 bases from J; bases unmatched to any gene: 11. Germline CDR1 is MGHDK and CDR2 is SYGVNS. CDR3 nucleotide sequence: TGTGCCAGCAGTTCCGGGACTAATTTCGGCGAGACCCAGTACTTC. Translated: CASSSGTNFGETQYF.

The V and J genes are TRBV29-1 and TRBJ2-3, with D possibly TRBD2 on 5 matching bases. CDR3 size: 12 residues. V shed 7 bases and J shed 1 base, with 9 bases lying between them. Germline CDR1 and CDR2: SQVTM and ANQGSEA. The CDR3 reads CSADLGTDTQYF. The CDR3, as DNA: TGCAGCGCGGACTTAGGCACAGATACGCAGTATTTT.

V gene TRBV19 combines with J gene TRBJ2-1; D is perhaps TRBD2 (6 bases). CDR3 size: 14 residues. CDR1 and CDR2 from the germline V gene are LNHDA and SQIVND (reference sequence). The V gene lost 5 bases and the J gene lost 2 bases, with 10 bases spanning the gap. The CDR3 spells CASSPPGAYNEQFF. CDR3 DNA: TGTGCCAGTAGTCCTCCGGGGGCCTACAATGAGCAGTTCTTC.

This clone showed up just a few times. The rearrangement links TRBV21-1 to TRBJ1-1. TRBV21-1 is designated a pseudogene. The CDR3 runs to 13 residues. This CDR3 reads CASILKGSRQSFF. The DNA for the CDR3 is TGTGCCAGCATCCTTAAAGGGAGCCGCCAGTCCTTCTTT.

V usage is TRBV14 and J usage is TRBJ1-4; 7 bases match TRBD1. The ends lost 4 bases at V and 3 bases at J; junction bases unmatched: 11. The germline V gene has CDR1 SGHDN and CDR2 FVKESK. The CDR3 extends over 17 amino acids. DNA for the CDR3: TGTGCCAGCAGCCCCTTTCGTAGACAGGGTTCTAATGAAAAACTGTTTTTT. It is translated as CASSPFRRQGSNEKLFF. Filled out from reference TRBV14 and TRBJ1-4, the complete variable domain reads EAGVTQFPSHSVIEKGQTVTLRCDPISGHDNLYWYRRVMGKEIKFLLHFVKESKQDESGMPNNRFLAERTGGTYSTLKVQPAELEDSGVYFCASSPFRRQGSNEKLFFGSGTQLSVL.

V is TRBV7-2 and J is TRBJ2-6; 7 bases fit TRBD1. This CDR3 has 16 residues. CDR1 is SGHTA, CDR2 FQGNSA, per germline. V shed 2 bases, J shed 4 bases, and the junction held 5 bases outside the gene matches. In DNA, the CDR3 is TGTGCCAGCAGCTTACCGACAGGGTCCGGGGCCAACGTCCTGACTTTC. This translates into CASSLPTGSGANVLTF.

V and J are TRBV6-5 and TRBJ1-5, with 8 nucleotides matching TRBD1. This CDR3 contains 14 residues. V dropped 4 bases and J dropped 2; count of bases not matched to a gene: 1. CDR1 and CDR2 from the germline V gene are MNHEY and SVGAGI. The CDR3 loop is CASSLTGGNQPQHF. CDR3 DNA: TGTGCCAGCAGTTTGACAGGGGGCAATCAGCCCCAGCATTTT.

The J gene is TRBJ2-1, the V gene TRBV18; D remains unclear. In germline, CDR1 is KGHSH, CDR2 LQKENI. Trimming took 1 base from V and 0 from J, leaving 13 bases between them. The CDR3 totals 17 residues. The CDR3: CASSPLAPSGSYNEQFF. The CDR3 DNA is TGTGCCAGCTCACCACTCGCACCGTCGGGCTCCTACAATGAGCAGTTCTTC.

The chain is built from TRBV30 and TRBJ2-1; 12 nucleotides match TRBD2. CDR1 is GTSNPN and CDR2 is SVGIG in the germline V gene (reference sequence). Trimming took 1 base from V and 7 from J; bases not matched to a gene: 5. The CDR3 is 15 residues long. CDR3 loop: CAWSGTSGAGNEQFF. CDR3 coding DNA: TGTGCCTGGAGTGGGACTAGCGGGGCCGGGAATGAGCAGTTCTTC.

The chain carries TRBV2 and TRBJ2-7, with 7 bases matching TRBD1. Germline values: CDR1 SNHLY, CDR2 FYNNEI. The junction had 5 bases not matched to a gene; V was cut back by 6 bases and J by 0 bases. The CDR3 length is 14 residues. The CDR3 is CASSGTVSSYEQYF. The CDR3 region has the DNA TGTGCCAGCAGCGGGACAGTCAGCTCCTACGAGCAGTACTTC.

This rearrangement joins TRBV4-3 to TRBJ2-5, with 7 bases aligning to TRBD1. The V segment lost 1 base and the J segment 1 base; nucleotides outside the gene matches: 9. The CDR3 length is 17 residues. From germline, CDR1 is LGHNA and CDR2 YSLEER. The DNA of the CDR3 is TGCGCCAGCAGCCAAGGGTATAGACAGGGCCCCCAAGAGACCCAGTACTTC. Translated, it gives CASSQGYRQGPQETQYF.

The V gene is TRBV7-9, the J gene TRBJ2-7; a weak D match, TRBD2 (7 bases). The CDR3 sequence is 15 residues long. Germline CDR1 and CDR2: SEHNR and FQNEAQ (reference sequence). V was shortened by 2 bases and J by 3 bases, with 14 bases between the two germline ends. The DNA for the CDR3 is TGTGCCAGCAGCTTACTGGGGGAGGGGGACTACGAGCAGTACTTC. Translation gives CASSLLGEGDYEQYF.